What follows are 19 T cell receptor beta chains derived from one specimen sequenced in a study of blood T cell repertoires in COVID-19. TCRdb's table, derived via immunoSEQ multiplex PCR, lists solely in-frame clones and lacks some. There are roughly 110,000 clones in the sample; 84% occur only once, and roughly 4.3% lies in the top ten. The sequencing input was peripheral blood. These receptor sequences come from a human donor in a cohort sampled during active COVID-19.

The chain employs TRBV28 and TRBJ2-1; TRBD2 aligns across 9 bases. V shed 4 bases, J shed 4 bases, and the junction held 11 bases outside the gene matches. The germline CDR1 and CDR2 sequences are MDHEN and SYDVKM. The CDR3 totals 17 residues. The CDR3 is CASSSPPPGLAYNEQFF. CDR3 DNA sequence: TGTGCCAGCAGTTCCCCCCCTCCGGGACTAGCTTACAATGAGCAGTTCTTC.

The chain's CDR3 is CASSQGWARGSNQPQHF. CDR3 nucleotide sequence: TGCGCCAGCAGCCAAGGATGGGCCAGGGGCAGCAATCAGCCCCAGCATTTT. The rearrangement links TRBV4-1 to TRBJ1-5; D might be TRBD1 (6 bases). Trimming took off 1 base at V and 1 base at J, with 14 bases between the two ends. Germline lookup yields CDR1 MGHRA and CDR2 YSYEKL. This CDR3 region has 17 residues.

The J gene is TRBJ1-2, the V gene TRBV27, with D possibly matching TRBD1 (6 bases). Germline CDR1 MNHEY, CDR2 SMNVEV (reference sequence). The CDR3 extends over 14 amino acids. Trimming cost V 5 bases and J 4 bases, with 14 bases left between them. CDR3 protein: CASSKQGWAYGYTF. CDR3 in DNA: TGTGCCAGCAGTAAACAGGGATGGGCCTATGGCTACACCTTC.

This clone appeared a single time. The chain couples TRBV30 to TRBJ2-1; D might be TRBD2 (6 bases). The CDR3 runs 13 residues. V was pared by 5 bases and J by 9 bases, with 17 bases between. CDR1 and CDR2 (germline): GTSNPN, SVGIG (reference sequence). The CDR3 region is CAWWDSSPGEQFF. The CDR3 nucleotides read TGTGCCTGGTGGGACTCCTCGCCGGGTGAGCAGTTCTTC.

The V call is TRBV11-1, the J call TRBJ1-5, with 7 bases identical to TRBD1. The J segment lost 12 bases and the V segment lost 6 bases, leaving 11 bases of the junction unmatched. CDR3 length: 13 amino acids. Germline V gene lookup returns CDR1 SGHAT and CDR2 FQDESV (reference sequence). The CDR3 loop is CASSVNYRGLQHF. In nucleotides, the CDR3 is TGTGCCAGCAGTGTAAATTACAGGGGACTCCAGCATTTT.

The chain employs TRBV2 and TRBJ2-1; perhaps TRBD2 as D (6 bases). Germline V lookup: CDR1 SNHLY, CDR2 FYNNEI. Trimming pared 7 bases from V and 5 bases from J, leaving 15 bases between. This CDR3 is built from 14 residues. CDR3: CASNPGRIDNEQFF. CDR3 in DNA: TGTGCCAGCAATCCCGGGAGAATCGACAATGAGCAGTTCTTC.

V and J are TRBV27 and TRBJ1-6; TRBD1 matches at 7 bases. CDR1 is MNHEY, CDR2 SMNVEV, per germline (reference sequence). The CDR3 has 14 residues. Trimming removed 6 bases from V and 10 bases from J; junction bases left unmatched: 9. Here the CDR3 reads CASRLDRVNSPLHF. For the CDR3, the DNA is TGTGCCAGCAGATTAGACAGGGTGAACTCACCCCTCCACTTT.

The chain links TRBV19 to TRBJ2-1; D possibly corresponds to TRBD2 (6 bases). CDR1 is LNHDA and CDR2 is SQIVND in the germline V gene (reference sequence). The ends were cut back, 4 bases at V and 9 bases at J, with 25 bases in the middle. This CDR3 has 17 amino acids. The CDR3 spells CASSKAFKEGLLGEQFF. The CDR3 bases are TGTGCCAGTAGTAAAGCCTTTAAGGAGGGGTTACTTGGTGAGCAGTTCTTC.

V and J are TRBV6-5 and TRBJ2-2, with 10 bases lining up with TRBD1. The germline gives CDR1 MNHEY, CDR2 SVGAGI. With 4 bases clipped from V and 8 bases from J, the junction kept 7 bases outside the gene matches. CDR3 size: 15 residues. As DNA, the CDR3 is TGTGCCAGCAGTTTTTCCGGGACAGGGGCTGGGGAGCTGTTTTTT. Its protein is CASSFSGTGAGELFF.

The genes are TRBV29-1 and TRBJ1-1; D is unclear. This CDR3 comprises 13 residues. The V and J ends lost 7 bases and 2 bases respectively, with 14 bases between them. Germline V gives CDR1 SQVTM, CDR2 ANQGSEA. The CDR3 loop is CSAREPSNTEAFF. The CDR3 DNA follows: TGCAGCGCTAGGGAGCCATCCAACACTGAAGCTTTCTTT.

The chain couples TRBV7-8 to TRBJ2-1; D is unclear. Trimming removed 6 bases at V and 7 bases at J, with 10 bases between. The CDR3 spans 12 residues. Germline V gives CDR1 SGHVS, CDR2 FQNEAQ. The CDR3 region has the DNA TGTGCCAGCAGTGATCGAGGAAATGAGCAGTTCTTC. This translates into CASSDRGNEQFF.

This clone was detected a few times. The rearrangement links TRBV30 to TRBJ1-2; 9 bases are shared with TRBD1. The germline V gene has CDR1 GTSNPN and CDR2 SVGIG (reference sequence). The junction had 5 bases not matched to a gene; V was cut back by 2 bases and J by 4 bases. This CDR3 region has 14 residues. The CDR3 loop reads CAWSLGTGLYGYTF. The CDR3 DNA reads TGTGCCTGGAGTCTAGGGACAGGGCTCTATGGCTACACCTTC.

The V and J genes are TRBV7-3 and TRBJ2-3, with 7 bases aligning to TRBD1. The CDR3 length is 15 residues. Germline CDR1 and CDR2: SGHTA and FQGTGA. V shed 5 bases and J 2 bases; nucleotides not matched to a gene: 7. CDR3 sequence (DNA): TGTGCCAGCAGCCCCAGGGGACAGACCACAGATACGCAGTATTTT. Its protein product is CASSPRGQTTDTQYF. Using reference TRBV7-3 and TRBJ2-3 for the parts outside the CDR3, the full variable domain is GAGVSQTPSNKVTEKGKYVELRCDPISGHTALYWYRQSLGQGPEFLIYFQGTGAADDSGLPNDRFFAVRPEGSVSTLKIQRTERGDSAVYLCASSPRGQTTDTQYFGPGTRLTVL.

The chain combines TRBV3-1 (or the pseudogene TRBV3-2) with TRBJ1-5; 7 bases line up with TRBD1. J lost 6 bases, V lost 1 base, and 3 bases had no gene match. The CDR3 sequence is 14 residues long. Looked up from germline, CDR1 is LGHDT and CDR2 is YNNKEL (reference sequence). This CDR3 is CASSQVQGGQPQHF. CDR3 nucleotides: TGTGCCAGCAGCCAAGTTCAGGGGGGTCAGCCCCAGCATTTT.

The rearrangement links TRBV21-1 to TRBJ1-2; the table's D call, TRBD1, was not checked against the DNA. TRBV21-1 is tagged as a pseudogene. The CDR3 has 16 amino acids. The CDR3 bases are TGTGCCAGCAGCAAAGGAGGGACAGCCAGGCCCTATGGCTACACCTTC. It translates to CASSKGGTARPYGYTF.

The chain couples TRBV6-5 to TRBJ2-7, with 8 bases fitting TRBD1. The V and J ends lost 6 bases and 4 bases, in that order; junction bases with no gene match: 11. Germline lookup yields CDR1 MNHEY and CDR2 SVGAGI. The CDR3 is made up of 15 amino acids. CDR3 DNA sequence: TGTGCCAGCAGGACGACAGGGGACGGGGTTTACGAGCAGTACTTC. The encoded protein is CASRTTGDGVYEQYF.

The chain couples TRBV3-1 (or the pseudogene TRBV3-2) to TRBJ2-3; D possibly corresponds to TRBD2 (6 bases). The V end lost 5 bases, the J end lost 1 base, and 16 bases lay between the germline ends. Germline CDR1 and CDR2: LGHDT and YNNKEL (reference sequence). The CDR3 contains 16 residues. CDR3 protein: CASSGSAGRRTDTQYF. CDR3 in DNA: TGTGCCAGCAGCGGAAGCGCGGGGAGGCGCACAGATACGCAGTATTTT.

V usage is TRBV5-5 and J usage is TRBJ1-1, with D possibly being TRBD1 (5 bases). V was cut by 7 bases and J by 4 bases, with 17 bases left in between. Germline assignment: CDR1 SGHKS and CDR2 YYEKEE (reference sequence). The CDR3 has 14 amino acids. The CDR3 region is CASLKGNVGTEAFF. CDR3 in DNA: TGTGCCAGCCTGAAGGGGAATGTAGGCACTGAAGCTTTCTTT.

The CDR3 protein is CASSLDRPGGPGELFF. The CDR3 DNA reads as TGTGCCAGCAGCTTAGATCGCCCAGGGGGCCCCGGGGAGCTGTTTTTT. The chain combines TRBV11-3 with TRBJ2-2; 8 positions match TRBD1. J gave up 6 bases and V 0 bases, and 6 bases lay outside the gene matches. The CDR3 runs to 16 residues. Germline V lookup: CDR1 SGHNT, CDR2 YENEEA.